This T cell receptor beta chain was recovered during a study of T cells in women clearing cervical HPV infection. The germline CDR1 and CDR2 sequences are SGHTA and FQGNSA. The CDR3 spans 13 residues. The V end lost 4 bases, the J end lost 0 bases, and 6 bases lay between the germline ends. Study-wide findings and caveats: A classifier using richness and V gene abundances reached an AUC of around 0.81.

Dot-blot hybridization genotyped cervical HPV amplified with MY09/MY11 PCR. A note on this clone: Its target is not known. The read ends 3 residues before the CDR3 terminus; that terminus is restored from the germline J gene.

The data were produced by immunoSEQ multiplex PCR, yet TCRdb's version contains in-frame clones alone and is incomplete. The sample includes tens of thousands of clones. This receptor was obtained from a woman aged 18 to 75 with a cervical HPV16 infection that either progressed to CIN3+ or cleared (not recorded which). The chain uses TRBV7-2 and TRBJ1-1, with a possible D match to TRBD1 (5 bases). The sequenced material came from blood buffy coat. The CDR3 protein is CASSSTVNTEAFF. The CDR3 DNA, read in part, is TGTGCCAGCAGCTCGACAGTGAACACTGAA.